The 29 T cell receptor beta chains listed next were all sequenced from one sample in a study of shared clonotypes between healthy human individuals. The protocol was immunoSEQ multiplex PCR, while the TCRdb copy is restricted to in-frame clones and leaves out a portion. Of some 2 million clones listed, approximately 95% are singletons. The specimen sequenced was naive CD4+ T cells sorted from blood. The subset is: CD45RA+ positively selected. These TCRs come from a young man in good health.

The CDR3 coding sequence is TGTGCCAGCAGCCAAACCGGGACTAGCGGGGGGGGAGATACGCAGTATTTT. Translated, it gives CASSQTGTSGGGDTQYF. The chain links TRBV4-2 to TRBJ2-3; 16 nucleotides match TRBD2. CDR1 is LGHNA, CDR2 YNFKEQ, per germline. The CDR3 covers 17 residues. V was pared by 2 bases and J by 5 bases, with 4 bases of the junction left unmatched.

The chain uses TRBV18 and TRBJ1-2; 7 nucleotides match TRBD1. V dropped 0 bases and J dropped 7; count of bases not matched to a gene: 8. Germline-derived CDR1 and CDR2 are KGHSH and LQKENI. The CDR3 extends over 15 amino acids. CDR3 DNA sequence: TGTGCCAGCTCACCACCCGGGGAGACAGGGCTTGGCTACACCTTC. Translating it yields CASSPPGETGLGYTF.

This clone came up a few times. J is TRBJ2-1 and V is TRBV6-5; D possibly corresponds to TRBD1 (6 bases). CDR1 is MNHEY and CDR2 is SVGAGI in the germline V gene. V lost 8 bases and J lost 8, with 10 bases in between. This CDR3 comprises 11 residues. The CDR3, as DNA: TGTGCCAGCGGACAGAGGGATGAGCAGTTCTTC. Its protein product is CASGQRDEQFF.

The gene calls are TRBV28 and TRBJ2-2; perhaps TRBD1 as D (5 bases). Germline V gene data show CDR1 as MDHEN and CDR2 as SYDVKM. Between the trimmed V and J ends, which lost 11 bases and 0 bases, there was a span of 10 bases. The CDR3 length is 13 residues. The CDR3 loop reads CAVDSANTGELFF. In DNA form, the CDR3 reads TGTGCCGTTGACAGCGCGAACACCGGGGAGCTGTTTTTT.

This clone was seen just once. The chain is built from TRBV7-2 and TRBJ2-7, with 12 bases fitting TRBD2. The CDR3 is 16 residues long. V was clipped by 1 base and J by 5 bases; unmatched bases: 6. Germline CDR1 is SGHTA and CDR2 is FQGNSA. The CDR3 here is CASSLGGLAGKHEQYF. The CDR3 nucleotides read TGTGCCAGCAGCTTAGGAGGACTAGCGGGAAAACACGAGCAGTACTTC. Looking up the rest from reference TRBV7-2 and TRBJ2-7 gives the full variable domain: GAGVSQSPSNKVTEKGKDVELRCDPISGHTALYWYRQSLGQGLEFLIYFQGNSAPDKSGLPSDRFSAERTGGSVSTLTIQRTQQEDSAVYLCASSLGGLAGKHEQYFGPGTRLTVT.

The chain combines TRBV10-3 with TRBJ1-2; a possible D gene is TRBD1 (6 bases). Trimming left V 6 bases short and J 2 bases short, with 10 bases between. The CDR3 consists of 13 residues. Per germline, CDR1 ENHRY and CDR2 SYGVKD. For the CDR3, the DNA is TGTGCCATCAGCCCAGGGGAAAACTATGGCTACACCTTC. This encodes CAISPGENYGYTF.

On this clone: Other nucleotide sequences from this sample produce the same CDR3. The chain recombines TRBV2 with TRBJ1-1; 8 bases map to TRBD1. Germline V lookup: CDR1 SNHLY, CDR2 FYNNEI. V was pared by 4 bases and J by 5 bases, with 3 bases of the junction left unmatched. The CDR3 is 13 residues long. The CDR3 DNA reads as TGTGCCAGCAGTGGACAGGGGACGACTGAAGCTTTCTTT. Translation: CASSGQGTTEAFF. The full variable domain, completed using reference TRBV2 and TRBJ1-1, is EPEVTQTPSHQVTQMGQEVILRCVPISNHLYFYWYRQILGQKVEFLVSFYNNEISEKSEIFDDQFSVERPDGSNFTLKIRSTKLEDSAMYFCASSGQGTTEAFFGQGTRLTVV.

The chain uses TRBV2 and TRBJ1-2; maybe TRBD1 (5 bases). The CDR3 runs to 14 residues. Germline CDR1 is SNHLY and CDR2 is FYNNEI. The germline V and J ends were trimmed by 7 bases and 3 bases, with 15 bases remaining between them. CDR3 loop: CASKTRGRDYGYTF. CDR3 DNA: TGTGCCAGCAAAACGCGGGGGAGGGACTATGGCTACACCTTC. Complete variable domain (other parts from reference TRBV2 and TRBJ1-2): EPEVTQTPSHQVTQMGQEVILRCVPISNHLYFYWYRQILGQKVEFLVSFYNNEISEKSEIFDDQFSVERPDGSNFTLKIRSTKLEDSAMYFCASKTRGRDYGYTFGSGTRLTVV.

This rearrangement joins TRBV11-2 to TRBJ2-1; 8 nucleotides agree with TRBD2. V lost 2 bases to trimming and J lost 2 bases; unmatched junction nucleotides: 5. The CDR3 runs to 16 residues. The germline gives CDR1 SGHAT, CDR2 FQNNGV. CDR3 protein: CASSLSGGFPYNEQFF. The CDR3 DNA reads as TGTGCCAGCAGCTTAAGCGGGGGCTTTCCCTACAATGAGCAGTTCTTC.

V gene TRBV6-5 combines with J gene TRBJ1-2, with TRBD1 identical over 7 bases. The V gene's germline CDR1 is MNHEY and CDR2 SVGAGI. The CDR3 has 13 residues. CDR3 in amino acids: CAARQGANYGYTF. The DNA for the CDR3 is TGTGCAGCCCGACAGGGAGCGAACTATGGCTACACCTTC.

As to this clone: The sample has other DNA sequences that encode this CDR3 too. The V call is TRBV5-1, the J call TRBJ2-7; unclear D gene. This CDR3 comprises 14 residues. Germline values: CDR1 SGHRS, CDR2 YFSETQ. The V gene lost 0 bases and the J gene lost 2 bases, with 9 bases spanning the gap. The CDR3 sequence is CASSLEAGAYEQYF. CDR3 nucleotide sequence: TGCGCCAGCAGCTTGGAGGCAGGCGCCTACGAGCAGTACTTC.

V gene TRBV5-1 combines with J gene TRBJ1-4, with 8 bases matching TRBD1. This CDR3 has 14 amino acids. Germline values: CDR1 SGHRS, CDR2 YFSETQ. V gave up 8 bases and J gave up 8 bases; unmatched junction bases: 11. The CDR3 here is CASTRTGIDEKLFF. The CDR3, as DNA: TGCGCCAGTACCCGGACAGGGATTGACGAAAAACTGTTTTTT.

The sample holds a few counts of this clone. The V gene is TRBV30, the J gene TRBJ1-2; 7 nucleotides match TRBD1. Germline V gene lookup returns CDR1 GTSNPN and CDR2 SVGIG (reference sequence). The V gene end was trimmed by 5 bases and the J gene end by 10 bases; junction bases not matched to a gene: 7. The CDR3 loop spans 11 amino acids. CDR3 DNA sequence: TGTGCCTGGGGGGGACAGTACGTCTACACCTTC. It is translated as CAWGGQYVYTF.

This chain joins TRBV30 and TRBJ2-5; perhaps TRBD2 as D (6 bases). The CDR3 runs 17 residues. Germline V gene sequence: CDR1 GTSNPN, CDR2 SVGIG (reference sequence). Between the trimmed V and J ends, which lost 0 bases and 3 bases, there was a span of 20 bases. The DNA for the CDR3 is TGTGCCTGGAGTGTAAAATTAACCGCCCGGGAGAAAGAGACCCAGTACTTC. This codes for CAWSVKLTAREKETQYF.

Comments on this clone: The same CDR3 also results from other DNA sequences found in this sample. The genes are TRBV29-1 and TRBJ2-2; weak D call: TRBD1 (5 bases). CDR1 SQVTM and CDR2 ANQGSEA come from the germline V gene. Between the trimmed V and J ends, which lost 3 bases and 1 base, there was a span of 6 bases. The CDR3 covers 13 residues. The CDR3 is CSVDRENTGELFF. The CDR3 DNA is TGCAGCGTTGACAGGGAGAACACCGGGGAGCTGTTTTTT.

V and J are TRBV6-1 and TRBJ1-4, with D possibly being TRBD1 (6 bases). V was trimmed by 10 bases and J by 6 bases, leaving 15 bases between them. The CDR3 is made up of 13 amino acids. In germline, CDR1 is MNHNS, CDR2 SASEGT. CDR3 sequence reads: CATKGGSDEKLFF. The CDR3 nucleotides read TGTGCCACCAAGGGGGGGTCGGATGAAAAACTGTTTTTT.

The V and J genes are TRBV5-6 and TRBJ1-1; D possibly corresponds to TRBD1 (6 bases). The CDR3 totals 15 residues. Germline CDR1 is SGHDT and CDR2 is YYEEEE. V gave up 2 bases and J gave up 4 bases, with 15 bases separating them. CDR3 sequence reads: CASSFFQGSGTEAFF. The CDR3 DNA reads TGTGCCAGCAGCTTCTTTCAGGGGTCGGGCACTGAAGCTTTCTTT. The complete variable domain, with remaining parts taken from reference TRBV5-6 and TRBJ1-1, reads DAGVTQSPTHLIKTRGQQVTLRCSPKSGHDTVSWYQQALGQGPQFIFQYYEEEERQRGNFPDRFSGHQFPNYSSELNVNALLLGDSALYLCASSFFQGSGTEAFFGQGTRLTVV.

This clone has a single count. The CDR3: CASSQVVGSTDTQYF. The CDR3 DNA sequence: TGCGCCAGCAGCCAAGTAGTGGGAAGTACAGATACGCAGTATTTT. V and J are TRBV4-3 and TRBJ2-3; D unclear. The CDR3 extends over 15 amino acids. V was clipped by 1 base and J by 3 bases, with 11 bases between them. CDR1 and CDR2 from the germline V gene are LGHNA and YSLEER.

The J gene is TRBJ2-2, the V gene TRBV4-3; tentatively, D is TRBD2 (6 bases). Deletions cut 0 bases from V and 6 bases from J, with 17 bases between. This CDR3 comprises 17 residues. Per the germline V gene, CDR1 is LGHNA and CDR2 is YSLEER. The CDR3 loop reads CASSQEGRPGVAGELFF. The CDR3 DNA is TGCGCCAGCAGCCAAGAGGGCCGCCCGGGAGTTGCCGGGGAGCTGTTTTTT.

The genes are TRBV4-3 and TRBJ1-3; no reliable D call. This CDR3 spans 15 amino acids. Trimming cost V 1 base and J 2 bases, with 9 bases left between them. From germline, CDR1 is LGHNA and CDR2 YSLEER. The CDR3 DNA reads TGCGCCAGCAGCCAAGGGACTGACACTGGAAACACCATATATTTT. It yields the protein CASSQGTDTGNTIYF.

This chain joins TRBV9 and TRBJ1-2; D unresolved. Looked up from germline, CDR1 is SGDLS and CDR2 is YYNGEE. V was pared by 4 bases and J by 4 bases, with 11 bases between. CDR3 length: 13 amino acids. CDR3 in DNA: TGTGCCAGCAGCCCTCTGGAGGGCTATGGCTACACCTTC. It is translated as CASSPLEGYGYTF.

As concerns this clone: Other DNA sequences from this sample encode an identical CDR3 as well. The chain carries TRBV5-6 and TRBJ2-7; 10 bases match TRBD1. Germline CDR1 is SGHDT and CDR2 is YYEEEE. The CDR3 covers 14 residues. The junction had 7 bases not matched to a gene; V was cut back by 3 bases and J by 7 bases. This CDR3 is CASSSDRGLGEQYF. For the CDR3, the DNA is TGTGCCAGCAGCTCAGACAGGGGGCTGGGGGAGCAGTACTTC.

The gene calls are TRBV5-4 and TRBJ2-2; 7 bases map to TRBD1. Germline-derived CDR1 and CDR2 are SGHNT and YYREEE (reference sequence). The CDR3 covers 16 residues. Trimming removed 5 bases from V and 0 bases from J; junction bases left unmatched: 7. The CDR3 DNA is TGTGCCAGCAGTCCACCGGGACAGTCGAACACCGGGGAGCTGTTTTTT. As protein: CASSPPGQSNTGELFF.

The CDR3 is CASSQDWGPNYGYTF. The CDR3 coding sequence is TGCGCCAGCAGCCAAGATTGGGGACCCAACTATGGCTACACCTTC. The chain links TRBV4-3 to TRBJ1-2, with a weak D call TRBD1 (5 bases). Germline V CDR1 and CDR2: LGHNA, YSLEER. Trimming removed 0 bases from V and 2 bases from J, with 10 bases in between. The CDR3 contains 15 residues.

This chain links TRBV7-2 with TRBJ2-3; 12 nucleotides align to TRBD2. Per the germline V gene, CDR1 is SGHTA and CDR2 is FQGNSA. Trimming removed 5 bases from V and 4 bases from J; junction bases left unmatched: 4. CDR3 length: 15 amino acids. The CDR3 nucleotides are TGTGCCAGCAGCCCGCTAGCGGGGGGGGCAGATACGCAGTATTTT. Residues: CASSPLAGGADTQYF.

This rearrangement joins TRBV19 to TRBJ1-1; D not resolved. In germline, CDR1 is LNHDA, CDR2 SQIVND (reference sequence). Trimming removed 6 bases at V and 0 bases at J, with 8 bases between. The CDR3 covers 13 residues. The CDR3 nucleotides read TGTGCCAGTAGGGCGACGGTGAACACTGAAGCTTTCTTT. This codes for CASRATVNTEAFF.

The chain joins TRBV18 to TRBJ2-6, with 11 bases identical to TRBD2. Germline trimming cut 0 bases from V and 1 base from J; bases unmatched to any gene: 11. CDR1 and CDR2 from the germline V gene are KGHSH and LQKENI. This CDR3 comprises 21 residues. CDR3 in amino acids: CASSPPNRLAGGTSGANVLTF. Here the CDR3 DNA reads TGTGCCAGCTCACCACCGAATCGGCTAGCGGGAGGAACGTCTGGGGCCAACGTCCTGACTTTC.

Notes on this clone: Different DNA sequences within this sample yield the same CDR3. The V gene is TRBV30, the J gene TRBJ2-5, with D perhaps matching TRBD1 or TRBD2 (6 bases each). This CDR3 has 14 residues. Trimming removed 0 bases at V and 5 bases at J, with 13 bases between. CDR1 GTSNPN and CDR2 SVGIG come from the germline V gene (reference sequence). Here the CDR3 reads CAWSVLGGGETQYF. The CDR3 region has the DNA TGTGCCTGGAGTGTACTGGGGGGCGGGGAGACCCAGTACTTC.

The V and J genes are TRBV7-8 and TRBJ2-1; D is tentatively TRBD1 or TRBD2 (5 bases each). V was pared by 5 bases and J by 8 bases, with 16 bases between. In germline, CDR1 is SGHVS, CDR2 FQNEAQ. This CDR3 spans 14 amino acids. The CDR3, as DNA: TGTGCCAGCAGCCCGCAAGGGCAGGGACATGAGCAGTTCTTC. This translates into CASSPQGQGHEQFF.